In its sample, the clone carrying this T cell receptor (beta chain) was seen a few times. The data belong to a study of T-cell reconstitution after alpha-beta-depleted transplantation in children. Preparation of the TCRbeta library used unique molecular identifiers. TCRdb re-derived calls from the PCR reads in MiXCR, one entry per CDR3 protein. The table records about 610,000 distinct CDR3 sequences, roughly a tenth of them present only once. Per germline, CDR1 GTSNPN and CDR2 SVGIG (reference sequence). The germline V and J ends were trimmed by 4 bases and 1 base, with 16 bases remaining between them. This CDR3 is built from 15 residues.

The chain has TRBV30 and TRBJ2-5, with D tentatively TRBD2 (6 bases). Source: PBMCs from the stem cell graft donor, taken from the stem cell graft. The clonotype was recovered from a human donor who donated a stem cell graft to a child with acute myeloid leukemia. CDR3 amino acids: CAWKRDFYSQETQYF. In DNA form, the CDR3 reads TGTGCCTGGAAAAGGGACTTCTACTCCCAAGAGACCCAGTACTTC.